This T cell receptor beta chain was sequenced for a study of T cell changes during pregnancy in multiple sclerosis (dated by TCRdb to the late 2010s). Regarding the complete study: The study examined how the T cell repertoire changed over the course of pregnancy in women with multiple sclerosis.

This clone was detected only once. The antigen this receptor binds is unknown. Base qualities are not at hand, and no much larger clone is one base apart. Library preparation employed the immunoSEQ multiplex PCR assay. In its TCRdb copy, this immuneACCESS table keeps in-frame sequences only and misses some clones. Where compared with another copy, unresolved V genes explain less than half of these, and the others have no known cause. The sample data list about 36,000 clones, and around 91% of these were observed just once. Clones ranked in the top ten supply roughly 0.5% of the sample. The CDR3 runs 13 amino acids, cysteine and phenylalanine included. Only the CDR3 DNA is retained, 39 bases long and in frame from the first base. Per the germline V gene, SGHRS is the CDR1 and YFSETQ is the CDR2. Trimming at the junction amounts to 4 bases on V and 8 bases on J, and the germline ends lie 15 bases apart.

The chain is assembled from TRBV5-1 and TRBJ1-1, and perhaps TRBD1 as D gene, on 5 matching bases. Specimen: CD4+ T cells from peripheral blood mononuclear cells, collected in the second trimester of pregnancy. This TCR came from a female donor in good health, enrolled as a control in a pregnancy study. The base sequence is TGCGCCAGCAGCCTCGGACACAACAAGGAAGCTTTCTTT. This translates into CASSLGHNKEAFF.